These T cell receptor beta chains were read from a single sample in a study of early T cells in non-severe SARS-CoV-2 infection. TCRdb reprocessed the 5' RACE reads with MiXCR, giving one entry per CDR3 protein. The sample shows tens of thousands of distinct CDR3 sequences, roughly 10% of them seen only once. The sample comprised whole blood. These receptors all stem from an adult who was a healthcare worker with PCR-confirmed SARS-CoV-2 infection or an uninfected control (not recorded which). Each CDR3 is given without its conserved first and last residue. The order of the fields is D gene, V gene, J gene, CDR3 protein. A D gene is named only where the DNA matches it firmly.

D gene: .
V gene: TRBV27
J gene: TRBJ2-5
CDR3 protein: ASSLMGGETQY

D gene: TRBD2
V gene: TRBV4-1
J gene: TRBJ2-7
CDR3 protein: ASSQAGGVHEQY

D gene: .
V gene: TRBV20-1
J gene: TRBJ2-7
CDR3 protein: SAGQGMREQY

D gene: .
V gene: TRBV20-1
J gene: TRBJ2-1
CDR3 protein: SARGLNNNEQF

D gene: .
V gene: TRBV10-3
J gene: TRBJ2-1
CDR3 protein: ALRSDSRYNEQF

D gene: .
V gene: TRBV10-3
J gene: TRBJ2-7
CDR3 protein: AISEKGQGYEQY

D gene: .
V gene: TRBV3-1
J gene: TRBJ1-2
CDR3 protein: ASSQRADRGYT

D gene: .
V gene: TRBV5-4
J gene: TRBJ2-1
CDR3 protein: ASSLSATDNEQF

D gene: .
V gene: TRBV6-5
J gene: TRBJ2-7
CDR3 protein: ASKRGPSPEQY

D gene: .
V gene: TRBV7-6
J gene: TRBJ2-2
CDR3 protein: ASSLGGQRARNTGELF

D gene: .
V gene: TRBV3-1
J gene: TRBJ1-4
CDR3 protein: ASSQGGVQEKLF

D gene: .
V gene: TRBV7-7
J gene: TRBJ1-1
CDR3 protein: ASSAQMNTEAF

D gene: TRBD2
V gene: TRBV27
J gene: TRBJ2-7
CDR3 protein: ASSDHSPGTSLPYEQY

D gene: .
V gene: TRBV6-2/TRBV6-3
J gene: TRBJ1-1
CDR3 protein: ASSYLSGAKTEAF

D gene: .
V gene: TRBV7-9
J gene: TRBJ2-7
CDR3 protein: ASSPPLSGEQY

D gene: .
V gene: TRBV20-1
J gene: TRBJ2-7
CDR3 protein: SARGEWGEDGYEQY

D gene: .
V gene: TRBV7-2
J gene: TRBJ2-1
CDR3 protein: ASSRTVNEQF

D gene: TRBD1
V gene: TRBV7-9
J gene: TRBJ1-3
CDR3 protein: ASSLVQGHGGNTIY

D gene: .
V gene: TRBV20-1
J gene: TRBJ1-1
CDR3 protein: SAVDTEAF

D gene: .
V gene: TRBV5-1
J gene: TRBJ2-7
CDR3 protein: ASSLDRTTVPAYEQY

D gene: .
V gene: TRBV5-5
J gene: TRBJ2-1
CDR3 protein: ASSSSGDPYNEQF

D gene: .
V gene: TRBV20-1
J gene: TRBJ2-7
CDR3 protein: SASGVPNPYEQY

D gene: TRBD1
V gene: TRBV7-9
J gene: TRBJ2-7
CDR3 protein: ASSWTGTGEQY

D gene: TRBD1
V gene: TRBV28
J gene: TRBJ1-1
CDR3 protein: ASRYRGSTEAF

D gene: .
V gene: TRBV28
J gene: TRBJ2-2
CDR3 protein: ASSSTNTGELF

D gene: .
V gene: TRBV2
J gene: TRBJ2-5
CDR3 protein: ASGQAETQY